What follows are 4 T cell receptor beta chains derived from one specimen sequenced in a study of cytomegalovirus exposure and HLA in healthy donors. This PCR relied on a set of 60 Vbeta primers and 13 Jbeta primers. Here immunoSEQ multiplex PCR was the method, and the copy in TCRdb shows in-frame clones only, minus some. The table has about 98,000 clones, over 65% seen once. Sequencing input: PBMCs. The receptors come from a man aged 60 to 75 in good health and CMV-seropositive.

This chain connects TRBV7-2 to TRBJ2-1, with a tentative D call TRBD2 (5 bases). CDR1 is SGHTA, CDR2 FQGNSA, per germline. The CDR3 has 17 amino acids. V lost 5 bases and J lost 0, with 17 bases in between. The CDR3 DNA follows: TGTGCCAGCAGCCTACCCCGACTATTGAGCTCCTACAATGAGCAGTTCTTC. Its protein is CASSLPRLLSSYNEQFF.

This rearrangement joins TRBV7-8 to TRBJ1-3, with D unresolved. V was pared by 4 bases and J by 0 bases, with 4 bases between. Germline V gene lookup returns CDR1 SGHVS and CDR2 FQNEAQ. The CDR3 runs 13 residues. As DNA, the CDR3 is TGTGCCAGCAGCTCAGGCTCTGGAAACACCATATATTTT. Residues: CASSSGSGNTIYF.

The rearrangement links TRBV7-9 to TRBJ1-4; 9 bases agree with TRBD1. Trimming removed 4 bases from V and 8 bases from J; junction bases left unmatched: 5. Germline-derived CDR1 and CDR2 are SEHNR and FQNEAQ (reference sequence). This CDR3 has 14 residues. DNA of the CDR3: TGTGCCAGCAGCTCGACGGGACAGGGAGAAAAACTGTTTTTT. It codes for CASSSTGQGEKLFF.

CDR3 nucleotides: TGTGCCAGCAGCCACGACAGGCATAGCACAGATACGCAGTATTTT. As protein: CASSHDRHSTDTQYF. The J gene is TRBJ2-3, the V gene TRBV14; maybe TRBD1 (6 bases). Germline V gene sequence: CDR1 SGHDN, CDR2 FVKESK. Trimming took 3 bases from V and 0 from J, leaving 10 bases between them. The CDR3 covers 15 residues.